This T cell receptor (beta chain) was profiled in a study of T cells after yellow fever vaccination. On this clonotype itself: Its antigen remains unidentified.

MiXCR, applied by TCRdb to the 5' RACE reads, yields one record per CDR3 protein. The profile covers over 300,000 distinct CDR3 sequences, with around 7% appearing a single time and 15% to 20% taken by the ten largest. Whole-study findings and limits: Weaker overall was a secondary response that nonetheless peaked faster, on day 5 versus 15.

The germline V gene has CDR1 LGHNA and CDR2 YNFKEQ. Losses at the gene ends were 1 base for V and 7 bases for J; bases not matched to a gene: 8. This CDR3 comprises 16 residues. The sample consisted of PBMCs, taken roughly 45 days after the first yellow fever vaccination. The source of this sequence is a man younger than 35 who received the YFV17D yellow fever vaccine. The chain uses TRBV4-2 and TRBJ2-2; 8 bases match TRBD2. The CDR3, as DNA: TGTGCCAGCAGCCAAGCCGGTCGTGCGGGGGGCGGGGAGCTGTTTTTT. Its protein product is CASSQAGRAGGGELFF.